This T cell receptor (beta chain) was identified in a study of blood T cell repertoires in COVID-19. The CDR3 covers 15 residues. In germline, CDR1 is SSHAT, CDR2 FNYEAQ (reference sequence). This clone was picked up one time. One end of the junction does not line up with germline, which may come from a read error. Libraries were prepared by immunoSEQ multiplex PCR; TCRdb keeps only in-frame clonotypes and omits some of them. There are some 250,000 clones in the sample; around 83% occur only once, and roughly 7.8% lies in the top ten. The TCR was taken from a man in his forties or fifties with active or convalescent COVID-19. The J gene is TRBJ1-3, the V gene TRBV7-7; D is perhaps TRBD1 (5 bases). The sequenced sample consisted of peripheral blood. CDR3 loop: CASSLGAGTGNTIYF. The CDR3 region has the DNA TGTGCTAGCAGCTTAGGGGCAGGGACTGGAAACACCATATATTTT.